The rows below give T cell receptor beta chains drawn from one sample of a study of T cell responses to AZD1222 COVID-19 vaccine. Sequencing used immunoSEQ multiplex PCR; TCRdb keeps in-frame clones, though not all of them. The table includes about 140,000 clones, around 91% detected once. Sequenced material: peripheral blood, taken on day 0 of AZD1222 vaccination. Source of these receptors: an adult in good health. CDR3s include the opening cysteine and the closing phenylalanine or tryptophan. The D gene is left open where the match is weak. The size field is filled for only some rows; it gives once, few, many or a size class.

d_gene	abundance	v_gene	j_gene	CDR3aa	CDR3nt
-	-	TRBV19	TRBJ1-4	CASSIRVDANEKLFF	TGTGCCAGTAGTATTAGGGTGGATGCGAATGAAAAACTGTTTTTT
-	-	TRBV27	TRBJ2-7	CASSLSFPPYEQYF	TGTGCCAGCAGTTTATCGTTCCCTCCCTACGAGCAGTACTTC
-	-	TRBV10-2	TRBJ1-3	CASSEQGGNTIYF	TGCGCCAGCAGTGAGCAGGGTGGAAACACCATATATTTT
TRBD1	-	TRBV3-1/TRBV3-2	TRBJ1-2	CASSPGWTGDGYTF	TGTGCCAGCAGCCCCGGATGGACAGGGGACGGCTACACCTTC
TRBD2	-	TRBV7-8	TRBJ2-2	CASSPWLAGVEPGELFF	TGTGCCAGCAGCCCCTGGTTAGCGGGAGTCGAGCCCGGGGAGCTGTTTTTT
-	once	TRBV7-9	TRBJ1-4	CASSLLSSGQTNEKLFF	TGTGCCAGCAGCTTACTCTCTTCAGGACAGACTAATGAAAAACTGTTTTTT
-	once	TRBV23-1	TRBJ2-3	CASSRGEVSTDTQYF	TGCGCCAGCAGTCGCGGAGAAGTTAGCACAGATACGCAGTATTTT
-	-	TRBV15	TRBJ2-1	CATSTPDQGTYNEQFF	TGTGCCACCAGCACCCCAGACCAGGGGACTTACAATGAGCAGTTCTTC
-	-	TRBV12-3/TRBV12-4	TRBJ2-5	CASSVLKGTQYF	TGTGCCAGCAGCGTCCTCAAAGGGACCCAGTACTTC
TRBD1	-	TRBV7-9	TRBJ1-2	CASSSGTGLYGYTF	TGTGCCAGCAGCTCCGGGACAGGTTTATATGGCTACACCTTC
-	-	TRBV9	TRBJ1-5	CASSVGDPGQPQHF	TGTGCCAGCAGCGTCGGCGACCCGGGGCAGCCCCAGCATTTT
TRBD1	-	TRBV28	TRBJ1-2	CASRRPGQAYGYTF	TGTGCCAGCAGGCGGCCGGGACAGGCCTATGGCTACACCTTC
TRBD1	-	TRBV6-5	TRBJ1-2	CASRRTTGEGYGYTF	TGTGCCAGCCGCCGCACCACAGGGGAGGGCTATGGCTACACCTTC
-	-	TRBV10-2	TRBJ1-2	CASSEPGERSRGYTF	TGCGCCAGCAGCGAACCAGGGGAGAGAAGTCGTGGCTACACCTTC
-	-	TRBV9	TRBJ2-2	CASKGVGDTGELFF	TGTGCCAGCAAGGGAGTTGGAGATACCGGGGAGCTGTTTTTT
-	once	TRBV28	TRBJ2-5	CASSSSSQETQYF	TGTGCCAGCAGTTCGTCATCCCAAGAGACCCAGTACTTC
-	-	TRBV6-5	TRBJ2-1	CASSQSYNEQFF	TGTGCCAGCAGTCAATCGTACAATGAGCAGTTCTTC
-	once	TRBV18	TRBJ2-2	CASSRHGPGTPKNTGELFF	TGTGCCAGCTCACGACATGGACCCGGGACCCCAAAAAACACCGGGGAGCTGTTTTTT
TRBD1	-	TRBV25-1	TRBJ2-3	CASSDRGGTDTQYF	TGTGCCAGCTCAGACAGGGGGGGCACAGATACGCAGTATTTT
TRBD2	-	TRBV7-8	TRBJ2-3	CASSLLALAGGVRDTQYF	TGTGCCAGCAGCTTACTCGCCCTAGCGGGAGGAGTGAGAGATACGCAGTATTTT
-	-	TRBV5-1	TRBJ2-7	CASSLPSYEQYF	TGCGCCAGCAGCTTGCCTAGCTACGAGCAGTACTTC
-	-	TRBV28	TRBJ2-7	CASSYLPGQDEQYF	TGTGCCAGCAGTTACCTACCGGGACAAGACGAGCAGTACTTC
-	-	TRBV12-3/TRBV12-4	TRBJ2-1	CASSVGNNEQFF	TGTGCCAGCAGTGTAGGGAACAATGAGCAGTTCTTC
TRBD2	-	TRBV5-1	TRBJ2-2	CASTRLAGTTGELFF	TGCGCCAGCACCCGACTAGCGGGAACCACCGGGGAGCTGTTTTTT
TRBD1	once	TRBV7-2	TRBJ1-5	CASSPRGGLSNQPQHF	TGTGCCAGCAGCCCCAGGGGGGGCCTTAGCAATCAGCCCCAGCATTTT
-	few	TRBV6-4	TRBJ1-1	CASTKAIVTEAFF	TGTGCCAGCACTAAAGCGATAGTCACTGAAGCTTTCTTT
-	-	TRBV7-3	TRBJ1-6	CASSLSYDSLSPLHF	TGTGCCAGCAGCTTATCATACGACAGCCTTTCACCCCTCCACTTT
-	-	TRBV5-1	TRBJ2-7	CASSLVQGLGSSYEQYF	TGCGCCAGCAGCTTGGTTCAGGGCCTGGGGAGCTCCTACGAGCAGTACTTC
-	-	TRBV11-2	TRBJ1-2	CASSLAVGGGYGYTF	TGTGCCAGCAGCTTAGCTGTGGGGGGAGGTTATGGCTACACCTTC
-	-	TRBV15	TRBJ1-1	CATSVGGKNEAEAFF	TGTGCCACCAGCGTGGGGGGGAAGAACGAGGCTGAAGCTTTCTTT
TRBD1	-	TRBV12-5	TRBJ2-5	CASGPPDRDQETQYF	TGTGCTAGTGGTCCGCCTGACAGGGACCAAGAGACCCAGTACTTC
-	-	TRBV30	TRBJ1-2	CAWSGSPKHYGYTF	TGTGCCTGGAGTGGTTCCCCAAAGCACTATGGCTACACCTTC
-	-	TRBV3-1/TRBV3-2	TRBJ2-7	CASSRRLERGYEQYF	TGTGCCAGCAGCCGTCGACTAGAAAGAGGCTACGAGCAGTACTTC
TRBD2	-	TRBV19	TRBJ2-1	CASSPNRLAPYNEQFF	TGTGCCAGTAGTCCAAACCGACTAGCCCCGTACAATGAGCAGTTCTTC
TRBD1	-	TRBV7-2	TRBJ1-6	CASSLEGQGVAPLHF	TGTGCCAGCAGCTTAGAGGGACAGGGGGTGGCACCCCTCCACTTT
-	-	TRBV13	TRBJ2-1	CASSPQASSYNEQFF	TGTGCCAGCAGTCCCCAAGCGAGCTCCTACAATGAGCAGTTCTTC
-	-	TRBV19	TRBJ1-2	CASSIVQDHNYGYTF	TGTGCCAGTAGTATCGTACAGGATCATAACTATGGCTACACCTTC
-	-	TRBV19	TRBJ1-1	CASSIATGASNTEAFF	TGTGCCAGTAGTATAGCAACGGGGGCCTCGAACACTGAAGCTTTCTTT
-	few	TRBV7-9	TRBJ2-2	CASSLYGDGELFF	TGTGCCAGCAGCTTATACGGTGACGGGGAGCTGTTTTTT
-	-	TRBV18	TRBJ1-6	CASSWDTSYNSPLHF	TGTGCCAGCTCGTGGGACACCTCCTATAATTCACCCCTCCACTTT
-	-	TRBV6-5	TRBJ1-5	CASRRDSNQPQHF	TGTGCCAGCAGGCGAGATAGCAATCAGCCCCAGCATTTT
-	-	TRBV6-5	TRBJ1-6	CASGGAQKESPLHF	TGTGCCAGCGGGGGGGCGCAGAAGGAATCACCCCTCCACTTT
TRBD2	once	TRBV19	TRBJ2-1	CASSIGGSGGPYNEQFF	TGTGCCAGTAGTATAGGGGGTAGCGGGGGACCCTACAATGAGCAGTTCTTC
TRBD2	-	TRBV5-4	TRBJ2-1	CASSLTRLAGEVNEQFF	TGTGCCAGCAGCCTAACCAGACTAGCGGGAGAGGTCAATGAGCAGTTCTTC
-	-	TRBV20-1	TRBJ1-2	CSATLLYGYTF	TGCAGTGCCACCCTACTCTATGGCTACACCTTC
-	-	TRBV7-2	TRBJ1-2	CASSLLGQPYGYTF	TGTGCCAGCAGCTTACTAGGGCAGCCCTATGGCTACACCTTC
-	-	TRBV15	TRBJ1-3	CATSGASGNTIYF	TGTGCCACCAGCGGGGCTTCTGGAAACACCATATATTTT
TRBD1	-	TRBV5-1	TRBJ1-5	CASSPGDRLGNQPQHF	TGCGCCAGCAGCCCCGGGGACAGGCTGGGGAATCAGCCCCAGCATTTT
-	-	TRBV27	TRBJ2-1	CASSAQGDEQFF	TGTGCCAGCAGTGCCCAGGGCGATGAGCAGTTCTTC
-	-	TRBV5-6	TRBJ1-1	CASSRTGREDTEAFF	TGTGCCAGCAGCCGGACTGGCCGGGAGGACACTGAAGCTTTCTTT
TRBD2	-	TRBV5-1	TRBJ2-1	CASSLGLAVLYNEQFF	TGCGCCAGCAGCTTGGGGCTAGCGGTACTCTACAATGAGCAGTTCTTC